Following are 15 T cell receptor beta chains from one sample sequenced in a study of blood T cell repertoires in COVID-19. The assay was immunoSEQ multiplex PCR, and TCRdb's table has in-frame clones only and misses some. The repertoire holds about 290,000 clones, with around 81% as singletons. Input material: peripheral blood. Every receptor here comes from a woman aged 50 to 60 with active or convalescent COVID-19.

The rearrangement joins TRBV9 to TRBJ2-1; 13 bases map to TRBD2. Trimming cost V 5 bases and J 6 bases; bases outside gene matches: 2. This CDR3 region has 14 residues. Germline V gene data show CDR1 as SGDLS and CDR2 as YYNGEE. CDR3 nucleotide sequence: TGTGCCAGCAGTCGACTAGCGGGAGGCAATGAGCAGTTCTTC. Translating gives CASSRLAGGNEQFF.

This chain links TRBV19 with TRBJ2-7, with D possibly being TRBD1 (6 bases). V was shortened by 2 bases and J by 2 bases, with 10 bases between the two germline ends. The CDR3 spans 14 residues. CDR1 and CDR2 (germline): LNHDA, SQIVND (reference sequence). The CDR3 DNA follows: TGTGCCAGTAGTATAACGGACAGTGCCTACGAGCAGTACTTC. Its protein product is CASSITDSAYEQYF.

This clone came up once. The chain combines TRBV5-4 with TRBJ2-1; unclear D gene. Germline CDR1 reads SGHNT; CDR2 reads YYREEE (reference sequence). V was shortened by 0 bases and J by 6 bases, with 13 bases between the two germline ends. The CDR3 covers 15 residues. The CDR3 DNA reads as TGTGCCAGCAGCTTGGGTCGGGTAGTGGGCAATGAGCAGTTCTTC. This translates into CASSLGRVVGNEQFF.

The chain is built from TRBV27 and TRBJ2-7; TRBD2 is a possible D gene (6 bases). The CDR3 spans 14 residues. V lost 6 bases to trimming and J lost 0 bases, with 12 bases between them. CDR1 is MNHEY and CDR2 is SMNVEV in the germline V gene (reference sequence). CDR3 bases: TGTGCCAGCAGGGCGCGGGGACCCTCCTACGAGCAGTACTTC. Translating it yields CASRARGPSYEQYF.

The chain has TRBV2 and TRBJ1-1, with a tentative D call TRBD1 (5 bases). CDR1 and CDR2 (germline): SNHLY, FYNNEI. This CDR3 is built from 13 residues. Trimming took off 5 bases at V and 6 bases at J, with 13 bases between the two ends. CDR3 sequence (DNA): TGTGCCAGCAGTAAGCAGGGCGTAGCTGAAGCTTTCTTT. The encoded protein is CASSKQGVAEAFF. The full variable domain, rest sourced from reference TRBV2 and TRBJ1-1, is EPEVTQTPSHQVTQMGQEVILRCVPISNHLYFYWYRQILGQKVEFLVSFYNNEISEKSEIFDDQFSVERPDGSNFTLKIRSTKLEDSAMYFCASSKQGVAEAFFGQGTRLTVV.

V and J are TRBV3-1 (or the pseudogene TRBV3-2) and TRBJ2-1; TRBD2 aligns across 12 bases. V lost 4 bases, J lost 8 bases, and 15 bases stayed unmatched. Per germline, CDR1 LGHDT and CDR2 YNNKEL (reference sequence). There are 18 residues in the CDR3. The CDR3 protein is CASSPTPQLAGGVDEQFF. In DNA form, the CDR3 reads TGTGCCAGCAGCCCAACCCCGCAACTAGCGGGAGGAGTCGATGAGCAGTTCTTC.

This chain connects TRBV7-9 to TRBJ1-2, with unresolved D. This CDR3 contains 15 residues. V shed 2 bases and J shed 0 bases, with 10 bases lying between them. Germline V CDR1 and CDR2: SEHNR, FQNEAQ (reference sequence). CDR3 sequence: CASSLLVGSNYGYTF. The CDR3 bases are TGTGCCAGCAGCTTACTGGTCGGTTCTAACTATGGCTACACCTTC. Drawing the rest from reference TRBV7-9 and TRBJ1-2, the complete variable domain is DTGVSQNPRHKITKRGQNVTFRCDPISEHNRLYWYRQTLGQGPEFLTYFQNEAQLEKSRLLSDRFSAERPKGSFSTLEIQRTEQGDSAMYLCASSLLVGSNYGYTFGSGTRLTVV.

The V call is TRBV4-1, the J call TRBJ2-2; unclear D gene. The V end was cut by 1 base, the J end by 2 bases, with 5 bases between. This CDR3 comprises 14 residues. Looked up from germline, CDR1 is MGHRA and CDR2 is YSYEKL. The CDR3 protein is CASSQGPNTGELFF. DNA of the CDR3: TGCGCCAGCAGCCAAGGGCCCAACACCGGGGAGCTGTTTTTT.

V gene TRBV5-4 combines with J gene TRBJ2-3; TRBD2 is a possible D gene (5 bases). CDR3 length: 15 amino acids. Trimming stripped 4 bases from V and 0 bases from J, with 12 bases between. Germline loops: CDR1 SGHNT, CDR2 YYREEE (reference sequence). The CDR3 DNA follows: TGTGCCAGCAGCCCAGAGGGCCCCAGCACAGATACGCAGTATTTT. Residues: CASSPEGPSTDTQYF.

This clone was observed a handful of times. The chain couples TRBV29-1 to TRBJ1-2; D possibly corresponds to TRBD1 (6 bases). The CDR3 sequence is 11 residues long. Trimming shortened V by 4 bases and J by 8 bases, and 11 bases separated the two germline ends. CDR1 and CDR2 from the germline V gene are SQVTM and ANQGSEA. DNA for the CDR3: TGCAGCGTTGCAGGGGCTGGGGGCTACACCTTC. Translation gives CSVAGAGGYTF.

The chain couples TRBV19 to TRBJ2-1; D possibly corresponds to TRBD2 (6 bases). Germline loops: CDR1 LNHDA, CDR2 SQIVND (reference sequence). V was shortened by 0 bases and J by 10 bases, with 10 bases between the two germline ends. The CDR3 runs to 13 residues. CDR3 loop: CASSIDREWEQFF. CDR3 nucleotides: TGTGCCAGTAGTATAGATCGGGAGTGGGAGCAGTTCTTC.

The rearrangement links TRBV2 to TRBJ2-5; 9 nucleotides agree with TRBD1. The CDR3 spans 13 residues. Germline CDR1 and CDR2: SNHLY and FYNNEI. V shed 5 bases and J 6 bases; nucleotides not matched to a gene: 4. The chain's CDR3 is CASSRDRAKTQYF. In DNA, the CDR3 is TGTGCCAGCAGTCGGGACAGGGCAAAGACCCAGTACTTC.

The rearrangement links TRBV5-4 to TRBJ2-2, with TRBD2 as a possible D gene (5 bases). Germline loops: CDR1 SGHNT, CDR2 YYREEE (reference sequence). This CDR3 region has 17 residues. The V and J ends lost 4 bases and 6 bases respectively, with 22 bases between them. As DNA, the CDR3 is TGTGCCAGCAGCCTCCCTGGGAGTAGGGCCTCCGCCGGGGAGCTGTTTTTT. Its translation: CASSLPGSRASAGELFF. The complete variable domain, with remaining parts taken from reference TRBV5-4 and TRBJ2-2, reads ETGVTQSPTHLIKTRGQQVTLRCSSQSGHNTVSWYQQALGQGPQFIFQYYREEENGRGNFPPRFSGLQFPNYSSELNVNALELDDSALYLCASSLPGSRASAGELFFGEGSRLTVL.

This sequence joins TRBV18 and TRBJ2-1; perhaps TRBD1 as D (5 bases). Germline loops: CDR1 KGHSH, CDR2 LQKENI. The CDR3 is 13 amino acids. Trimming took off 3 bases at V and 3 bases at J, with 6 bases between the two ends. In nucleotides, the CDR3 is TGTGCCAGCTCACCCGACAGCTACAATGAGCAGTTCTTC. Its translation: CASSPDSYNEQFF.

CDR3: CASRLTGTVTYEQYF. The CDR3 nucleotides read TGTGCCAGTAGGCTTACCGGGACAGTAACCTACGAGCAGTACTTC. The chain links TRBV19 to TRBJ2-7, with 7 bases identical to TRBD1. CDR3 length: 15 residues. Germline V gene sequence: CDR1 LNHDA, CDR2 SQIVND (reference sequence). The V gene end was trimmed by 6 bases and the J gene end by 2 bases; junction bases not matched to a gene: 10.